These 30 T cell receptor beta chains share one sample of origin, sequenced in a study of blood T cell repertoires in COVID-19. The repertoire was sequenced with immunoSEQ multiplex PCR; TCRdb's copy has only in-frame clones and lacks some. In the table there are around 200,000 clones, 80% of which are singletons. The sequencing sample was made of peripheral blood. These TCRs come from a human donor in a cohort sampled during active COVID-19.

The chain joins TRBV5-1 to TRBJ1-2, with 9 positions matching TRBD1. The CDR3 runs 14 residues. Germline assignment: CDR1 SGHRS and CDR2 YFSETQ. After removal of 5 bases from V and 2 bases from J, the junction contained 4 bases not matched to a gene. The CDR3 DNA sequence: TGCGCCAGCAGACCCGGACAGGGGAACTATGGCTACACCTTC. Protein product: CASRPGQGNYGYTF. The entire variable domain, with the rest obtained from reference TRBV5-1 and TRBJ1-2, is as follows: KAGVTQTPRYLIKTRGQQVTLSCSPISGHRSVSWYQQTPGQGLQFLFEYFSETQRNKGNFPGRFSGRQFSNSRSEMNVSTLELGDSALYLCASRPGQGNYGYTFGSGTRLTVV.

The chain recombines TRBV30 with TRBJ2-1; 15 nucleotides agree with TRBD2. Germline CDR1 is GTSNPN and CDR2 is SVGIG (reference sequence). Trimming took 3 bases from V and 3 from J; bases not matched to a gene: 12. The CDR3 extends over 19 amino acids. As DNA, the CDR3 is TGTGCCTGGAGCACCAGCCGGACTAGCGGGAGGGCCGTCTACAATGAGCAGTTCTTC. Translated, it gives CAWSTSRTSGRAVYNEQFF.

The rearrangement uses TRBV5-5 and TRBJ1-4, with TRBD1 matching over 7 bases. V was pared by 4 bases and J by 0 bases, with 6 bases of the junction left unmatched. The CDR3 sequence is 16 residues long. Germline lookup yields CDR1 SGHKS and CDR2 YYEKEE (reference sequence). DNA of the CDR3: TGTGCCAGCAGCCCAGGGACAGTTGCAACTAATGAAAAACTGTTTTTT. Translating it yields CASSPGTVATNEKLFF.

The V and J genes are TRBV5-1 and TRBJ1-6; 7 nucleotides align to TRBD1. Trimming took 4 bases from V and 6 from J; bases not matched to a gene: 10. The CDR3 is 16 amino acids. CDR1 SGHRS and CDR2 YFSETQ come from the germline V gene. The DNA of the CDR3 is TGCGCCAGCAGCAAGGAGGCAGGGGGGATTAATTCACCCCTCCACTTT. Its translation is CASSKEAGGINSPLHF.

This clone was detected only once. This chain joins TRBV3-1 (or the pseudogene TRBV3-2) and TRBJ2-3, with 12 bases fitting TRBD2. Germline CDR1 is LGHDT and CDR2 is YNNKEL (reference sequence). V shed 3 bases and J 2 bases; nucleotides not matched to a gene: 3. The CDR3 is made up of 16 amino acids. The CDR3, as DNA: TGTGCCAGCAGCCACAGACTAGCGGGAGCCACAGATACGCAGTATTTT. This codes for CASSHRLAGATDTQYF.

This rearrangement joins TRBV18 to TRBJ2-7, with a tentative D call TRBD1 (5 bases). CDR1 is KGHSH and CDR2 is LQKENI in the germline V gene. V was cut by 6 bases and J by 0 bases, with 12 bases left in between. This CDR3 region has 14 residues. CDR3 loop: CASSLGVISYEQYF. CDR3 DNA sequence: TGTGCCAGCTCGCTAGGGGTAATCTCCTACGAGCAGTACTTC.

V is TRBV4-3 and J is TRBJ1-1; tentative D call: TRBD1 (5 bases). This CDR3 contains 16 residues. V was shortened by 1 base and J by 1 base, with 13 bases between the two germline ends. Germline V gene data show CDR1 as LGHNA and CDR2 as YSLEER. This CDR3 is CASSQGPQDRNTEAFF. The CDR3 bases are TGCGCCAGCAGCCAAGGCCCCCAAGACAGGAACACTGAAGCTTTCTTT.

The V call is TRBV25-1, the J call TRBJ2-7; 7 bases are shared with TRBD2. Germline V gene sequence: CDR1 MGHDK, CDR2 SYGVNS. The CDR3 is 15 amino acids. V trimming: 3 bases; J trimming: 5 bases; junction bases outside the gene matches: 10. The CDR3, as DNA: TGTGCCAGCAGTGACCTTCGCGGGGGAAGGCACGAGCAGTACTTC. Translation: CASSDLRGGRHEQYF.

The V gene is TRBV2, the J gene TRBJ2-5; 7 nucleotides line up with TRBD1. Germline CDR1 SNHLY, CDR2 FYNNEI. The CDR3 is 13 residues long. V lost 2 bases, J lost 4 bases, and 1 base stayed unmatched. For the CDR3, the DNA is TGTGCCAGCAGTGAAAGGGGGCGAGAGACCCAGTACTTC. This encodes CASSERGRETQYF.

CDR3 residues: CASSLLDRYSQETQYF. The CDR3 bases are TGTGCCAGCAGCTTATTGGACAGGTACTCTCAAGAGACCCAGTACTTC. This chain links TRBV7-9 with TRBJ2-5; 7 positions match TRBD1. The V gene's germline CDR1 is SEHNR and CDR2 FQNEAQ (reference sequence). This CDR3 comprises 16 residues. Trimming took 2 bases from V and 2 from J; bases not matched to a gene: 8.

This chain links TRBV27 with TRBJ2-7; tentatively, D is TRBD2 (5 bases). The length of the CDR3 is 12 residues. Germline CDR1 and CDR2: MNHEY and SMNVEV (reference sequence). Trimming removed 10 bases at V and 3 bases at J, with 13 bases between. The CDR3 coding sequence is TGTGCCACGGCGGGCCCCGACTACGAGCAGTACTTC. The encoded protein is CATAGPDYEQYF.

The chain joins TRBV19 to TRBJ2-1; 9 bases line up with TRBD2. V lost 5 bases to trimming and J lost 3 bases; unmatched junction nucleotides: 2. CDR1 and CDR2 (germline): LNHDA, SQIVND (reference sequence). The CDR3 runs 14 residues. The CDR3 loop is CASSGREGYNEQFF. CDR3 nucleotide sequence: TGTGCCAGTAGTGGGCGGGAGGGCTACAATGAGCAGTTCTTC.

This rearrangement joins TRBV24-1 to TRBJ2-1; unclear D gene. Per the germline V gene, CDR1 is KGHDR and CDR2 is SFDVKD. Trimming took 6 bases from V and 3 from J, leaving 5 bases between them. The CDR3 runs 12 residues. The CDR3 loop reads CATSRDYNEQFF. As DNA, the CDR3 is TGTGCCACCAGTCGAGACTACAATGAGCAGTTCTTC.

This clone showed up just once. CDR3: CATSRVGAGFSYNEQFF. The CDR3 DNA reads as TGTGCCACCAGCAGAGTGGGAGCGGGATTCTCCTACAATGAGCAGTTCTTC. The chain carries TRBV15 and TRBJ2-1; 7 positions agree with TRBD2. Trimming took 1 base from V and 0 from J; bases not matched to a gene: 6. The CDR3 spans 17 residues. Germline V gene sequence: CDR1 LNHNV, CDR2 YYDKDF (reference sequence).

As DNA, the CDR3 is TGTGCCACCAAGCTCCGACAGAAACTAACCGGGGAGCTGTTTTTT. Amino acid sequence: CATKLRQKLTGELFF. The V call is TRBV19, the J call TRBJ2-2; a possible D gene is TRBD1 (5 bases). The CDR3 consists of 15 residues. Germline loops: CDR1 LNHDA, CDR2 SQIVND (reference sequence). Between the trimmed V and J ends, which lost 10 bases and 5 bases, there was a span of 20 bases.

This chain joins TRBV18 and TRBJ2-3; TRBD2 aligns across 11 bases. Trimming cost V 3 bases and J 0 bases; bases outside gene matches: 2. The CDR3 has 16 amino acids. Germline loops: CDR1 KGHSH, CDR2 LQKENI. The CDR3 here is CASSPGLAGSTDTQYF. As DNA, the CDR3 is TGTGCCAGCTCACCCGGACTAGCGGGCAGCACAGATACGCAGTATTTT.

The CDR3 sequence is CASSTRDRGLQNTEAFF. CDR3 coding DNA: TGTGCCAGCAGCACCCGGGACAGGGGGCTCCAGAACACTGAAGCTTTCTTT. V is TRBV5-4 and J is TRBJ1-1; TRBD1 matches 12 bases. V shed 4 bases and J 1 base; nucleotides not matched to a gene: 8. The CDR3 length is 17 residues. CDR1 is SGHNT and CDR2 is YYREEE in the germline V gene (reference sequence). The complete variable domain, with remaining parts taken from reference TRBV5-4 and TRBJ1-1, reads ETGVTQSPTHLIKTRGQQVTLRCSSQSGHNTVSWYQQALGQGPQFIFQYYREEENGRGNFPPRFSGLQFPNYSSELNVNALELDDSALYLCASSTRDRGLQNTEAFFGQGTRLTVV.

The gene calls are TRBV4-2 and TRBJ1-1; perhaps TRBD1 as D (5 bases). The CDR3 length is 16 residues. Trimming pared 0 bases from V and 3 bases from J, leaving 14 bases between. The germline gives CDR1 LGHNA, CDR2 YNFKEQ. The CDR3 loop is CASSQDRAGFYTEAFF. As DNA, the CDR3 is TGTGCCAGCAGCCAAGATAGGGCAGGGTTTTACACTGAAGCTTTCTTT.

As DNA, the CDR3 is TGTGCCAGCAGGGGAGGAAACAATCAGCCCCAGCATTTT. Residues: CASRGGNNQPQHF. The rearrangement joins TRBV2 to TRBJ1-5; no definite D call. The CDR3 spans 13 residues. Germline lookup yields CDR1 SNHLY and CDR2 FYNNEI. Trimming cost V 6 bases and J 3 bases, with 9 bases left between them.

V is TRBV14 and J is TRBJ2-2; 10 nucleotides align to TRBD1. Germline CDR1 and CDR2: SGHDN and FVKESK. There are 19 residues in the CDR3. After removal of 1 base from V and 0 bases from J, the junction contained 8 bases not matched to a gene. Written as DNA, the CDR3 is TGTGCCAGCAGCCAAGGTCACCGAGACAGGGGGCCGAACACCGGGGAGCTGTTTTTT. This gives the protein CASSQGHRDRGPNTGELFF.

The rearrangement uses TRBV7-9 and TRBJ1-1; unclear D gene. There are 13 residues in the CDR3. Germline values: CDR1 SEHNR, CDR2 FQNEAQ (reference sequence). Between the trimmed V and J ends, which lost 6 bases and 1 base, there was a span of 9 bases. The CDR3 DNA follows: TGTGCCAGCAGGACGGCAGGGAACACTGAAGCTTTCTTT. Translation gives CASRTAGNTEAFF.

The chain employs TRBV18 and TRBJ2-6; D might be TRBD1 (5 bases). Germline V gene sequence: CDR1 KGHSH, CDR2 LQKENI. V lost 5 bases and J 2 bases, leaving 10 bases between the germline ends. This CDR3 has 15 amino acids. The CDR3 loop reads CASSEQGTGANVLTF. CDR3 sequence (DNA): TGTGCCAGCTCAGAGCAGGGAACTGGGGCCAACGTCCTGACTTTC.

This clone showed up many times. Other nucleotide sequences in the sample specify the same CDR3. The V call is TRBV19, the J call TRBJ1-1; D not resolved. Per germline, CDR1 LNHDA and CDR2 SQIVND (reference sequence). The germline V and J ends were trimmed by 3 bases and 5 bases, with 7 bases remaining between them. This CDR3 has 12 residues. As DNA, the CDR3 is TGTGCCAGTAGTATCGGTCGGACTGAAGCTTTCTTT. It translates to CASSIGRTEAFF.

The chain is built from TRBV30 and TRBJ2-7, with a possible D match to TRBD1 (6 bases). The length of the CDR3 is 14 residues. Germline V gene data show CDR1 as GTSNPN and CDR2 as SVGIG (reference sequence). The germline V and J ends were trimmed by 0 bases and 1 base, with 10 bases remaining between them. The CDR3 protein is CAWSVNRASYEQYF. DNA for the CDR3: TGTGCCTGGAGTGTAAACAGGGCGTCCTACGAGCAGTACTTC. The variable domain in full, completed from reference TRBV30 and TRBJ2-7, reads SQTIHQWPATLVQPVGSPLSLECTVEGTSNPNLYWYRQAAGRGLQLLFYSVGIGQISSEVPQNLSASRPQDRQFILSSKKLLLSDSGFYLCAWSVNRASYEQYFGPGTRLTVT.

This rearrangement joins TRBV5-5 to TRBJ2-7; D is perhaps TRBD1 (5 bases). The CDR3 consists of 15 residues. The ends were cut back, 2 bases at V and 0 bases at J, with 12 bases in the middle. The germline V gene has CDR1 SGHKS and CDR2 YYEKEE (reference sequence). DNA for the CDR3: TGTGCCAGCAGCTTAGTTCCAGGGAACTCCTACGAGCAGTACTTC. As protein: CASSLVPGNSYEQYF.

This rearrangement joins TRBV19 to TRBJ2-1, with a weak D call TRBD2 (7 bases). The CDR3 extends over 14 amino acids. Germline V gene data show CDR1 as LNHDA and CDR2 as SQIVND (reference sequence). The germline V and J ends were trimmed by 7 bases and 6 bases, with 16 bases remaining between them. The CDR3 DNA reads TGTGCCAGTAAAGTAGGGGGGGCGCCCAATGAGCAGTTCTTC. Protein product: CASKVGGAPNEQFF.

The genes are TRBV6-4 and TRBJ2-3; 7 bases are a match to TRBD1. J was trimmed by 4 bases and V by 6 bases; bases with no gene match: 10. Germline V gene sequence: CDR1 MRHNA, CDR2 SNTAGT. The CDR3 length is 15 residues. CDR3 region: CASSATGKGSDTQYF. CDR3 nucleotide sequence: TGTGCCAGCAGCGCGACAGGGAAAGGGTCAGATACGCAGTATTTT.

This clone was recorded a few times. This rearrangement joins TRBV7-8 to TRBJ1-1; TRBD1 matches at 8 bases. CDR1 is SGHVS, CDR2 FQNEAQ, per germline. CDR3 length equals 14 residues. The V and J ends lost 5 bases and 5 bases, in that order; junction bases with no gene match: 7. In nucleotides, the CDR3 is TGTGCCAGCAGCCCAGGGGGCCTCCTGACTGAAGCTTTCTTT. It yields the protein CASSPGGLLTEAFF. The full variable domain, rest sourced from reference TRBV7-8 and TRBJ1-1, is GAGVSQSPRYKVAKRGQDVALRCDPISGHVSLFWYQQALGQGPEFLTYFQNEAQLDKSGLPSDRFFAERPEGSVSTLKIQRTQQEDSAVYLCASSPGGLLTEAFFGQGTRLTVV.

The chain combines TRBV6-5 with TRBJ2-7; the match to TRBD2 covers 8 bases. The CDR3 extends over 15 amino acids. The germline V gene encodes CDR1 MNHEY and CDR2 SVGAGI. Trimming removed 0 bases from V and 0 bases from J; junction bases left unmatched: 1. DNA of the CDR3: TGTGCCAGCAGTTACTCGCTAGCGGGCTCCTACGAGCAGTACTTC. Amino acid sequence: CASSYSLAGSYEQYF.

The CDR3 nucleotides read TGTGCCAGCAGCTGGGACAGGGCCGAGCAGTACTTC. This sequence encodes CASSWDRAEQYF. The chain combines TRBV7-9 with TRBJ2-7; 9 nucleotides agree with TRBD1. This CDR3 comprises 12 residues. The junction had 1 base not matched to a gene; V was cut back by 4 bases and J by 6 bases. Germline CDR1 is SEHNR and CDR2 is FQNEAQ (reference sequence).